A selection of T cell receptor beta chains follows, all from one sample in a study of early T cells in non-severe SARS-CoV-2 infection. TCRdb re-analysed the 5' RACE reads in MiXCR, keeping a single row per CDR3 protein. The sample lists roughly 70,000 distinct CDR3 sequences, 20% to 25% occurring once. The starting material was whole blood, obtained at baseline. All receptors derive from an adult who was a healthcare worker with PCR-confirmed SARS-CoV-2 infection or an uninfected control (not recorded which). The conserved cysteine and the conserved F or W are not part of the CDR3 here. The order of the fields is V gene, CDR3 protein.

V gene: TRBV29-1; CDR3 protein: SARPGETQY
V gene: TRBV20-1; CDR3 protein: SAPNAVGAYNEQF
V gene: TRBV4-1; CDR3 protein: ASSQDSGTGGVYGYT
V gene: TRBV10-1; CDR3 protein: ASSKGDTEAF
V gene: TRBV14; CDR3 protein: ASSQERSGTDTQY
V gene: TRBV30; CDR3 protein: AWAVNTEAF
V gene: TRBV10-3; CDR3 protein: AIWRGGYTDTQY
V gene: TRBV5-1; CDR3 protein: ASSQTSYEQY
V gene: TRBV5-6; CDR3 protein: ASTGTATPGANVLT
V gene: TRBV27; CDR3 protein: ASSLSPGSGTEAF
V gene: TRBV6-2/TRBV6-3; CDR3 protein: ASSYLGLVNEQF
V gene: TRBV5-1; CDR3 protein: ASSLEPPNTEAF
V gene: TRBV19; CDR3 protein: ASGGSGGLPDTQY
V gene: TRBV12-3/TRBV12-4; CDR3 protein: ASSRTGINEKLF
V gene: TRBV4-1; CDR3 protein: ASSQVVGQDYGYT
V gene: TRBV6-1; CDR3 protein: ASSEGDSSYGYT
V gene: TRBV7-2; CDR3 protein: ASSLVFAGEQF
V gene: TRBV5-1; CDR3 protein: ATRRQNTGELF
V gene: TRBV5-1; CDR3 protein: ASSLPVDSGNIQY
V gene: TRBV3-1; CDR3 protein: ASSQVSGNTEAF
V gene: TRBV7-9; CDR3 protein: ASSPPQGFTTEVF
V gene: TRBV3-1; CDR3 protein: ASSHSRGLGNEQF
V gene: TRBV4-1; CDR3 protein: ASSQPTRGGPAYNEQF
V gene: TRBV3-1; CDR3 protein: ASSQAFLTQY
V gene: TRBV10-2; CDR3 protein: ATEVGLAGGEQY
V gene: TRBV5-1; CDR3 protein: ASSSIFRDKYNEQF
V gene: TRBV6-6; CDR3 protein: ASSWGETQY
V gene: TRBV3-1; CDR3 protein: ASSQVLRTGTYGYT
V gene: TRBV7-7; CDR3 protein: ASSFSPASIGQTQY
V gene: TRBV9; CDR3 protein: ASSEGTGRQPQH
V gene: TRBV5-1; CDR3 protein: ASRDRGNTGELF
V gene: TRBV6-5; CDR3 protein: ASTPGGAETEAF
V gene: TRBV24-1; CDR3 protein: ATNGPLNTEAF
V gene: TRBV20-1; CDR3 protein: SAFKDIYGYT
V gene: TRBV30; CDR3 protein: AWSTSPGANTGELF
V gene: TRBV10-2; CDR3 protein: ASTPRLGENTGELF
V gene: TRBV2; CDR3 protein: ASGRDPATGELF
V gene: TRBV6-1; CDR3 protein: ASSPERGTEAF
V gene: TRBV2; CDR3 protein: VAGGNTEAF
V gene: TRBV2; CDR3 protein: ASGDLTGIYNEQF
V gene: TRBV6-1; CDR3 protein: ASSERQGSSGNTIY
V gene: TRBV18; CDR3 protein: ATSGGANTEAF
V gene: TRBV27; CDR3 protein: ASSQGLTQY
V gene: TRBV10-3; CDR3 protein: AISGEGGSNYGYT
V gene: TRBV29-1; CDR3 protein: SVPDGGPNTGELF
V gene: TRBV7-9; CDR3 protein: ASRATGEEAF
V gene: TRBV12-3/TRBV12-4; CDR3 protein: ASSLWGDTQY
V gene: TRBV15; CDR3 protein: ATNPGAEIQETQY
V gene: TRBV29-1; CDR3 protein: SVGRQETQY
V gene: TRBV6-1; CDR3 protein: ATRGDANTEAF
V gene: TRBV13; CDR3 protein: ASSPLGSQADTQY
V gene: TRBV5-5; CDR3 protein: ASSFSQYGYT
V gene: TRBV6-1; CDR3 protein: ASGETGAAYEQY
V gene: TRBV2; CDR3 protein: ASSGTSDTQY
V gene: TRBV18; CDR3 protein: ASSPKGGDSYEQY
V gene: TRBV12-3/TRBV12-4; CDR3 protein: ASSSGLAVPNTGELF
V gene: TRBV20-1; CDR3 protein: SAKTSGTF
V gene: TRBV7-3; CDR3 protein: ASSLDYSTDTQY
V gene: TRBV2; CDR3 protein: ASSVERGTYEQY